This T cell receptor (beta chain) was captured by sequencing in a study of Tregs in tolerant kidney transplant recipients. Study-level findings and limits: Donor-specific Treg expansion exceeded global Treg expansion in tolerant patients, suggesting antigen drive. The most relevant donor-specific Treg TCRbeta repertoire apparently came from expansion with activated donor B cells. Findings come from small patient numbers and require larger validation.

CD4+CD25+CD127- Tregs, CD4+CD25- non-Tregs, CD4 and CD8 cells were sorted. With respect to this clone: The antigen is not known.

Germline CDR1 and CDR2: MGHRA and YSYEKL. The CDR3 loop spans 16 amino acids. J was trimmed by 4 bases and V by 4 bases; bases with no gene match: 11. The protocol was immunoSEQ multiplex PCR, while the TCRdb copy is restricted to in-frame clones and leaves out a portion. Counted here are approximately 99,000 clones, roughly 89% occurring once; the ten biggest clones make up more than 0.3%. This clonotype originated in a human donor who received a combined kidney and bone marrow transplant. The V gene is TRBV4-1, the J gene TRBJ2-5, with TRBD2 identical over 8 bases. The sample in question was CD4+ T cells from blood, obtained before the transplant. CDR3 sequence reads: CASSRVGTRRPETQYF. The CDR3 DNA reads as TGCGCCAGCAGCCGCGTCGGGACTAGAAGACCAGAGACCCAGTACTTC.